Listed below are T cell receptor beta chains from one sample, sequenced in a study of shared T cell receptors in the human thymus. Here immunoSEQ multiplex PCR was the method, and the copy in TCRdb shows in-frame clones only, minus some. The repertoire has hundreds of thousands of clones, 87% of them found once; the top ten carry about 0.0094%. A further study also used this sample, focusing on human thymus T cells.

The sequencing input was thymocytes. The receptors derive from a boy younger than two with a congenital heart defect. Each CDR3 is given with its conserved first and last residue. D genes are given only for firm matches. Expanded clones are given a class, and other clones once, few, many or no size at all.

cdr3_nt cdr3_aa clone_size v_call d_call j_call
TGTGCCAGCAGCGCACAACAGGTCCCCTACTACGAGCAGTACTTC CASSAQQVPYYEQYF NA TRBV6-1 NA TRBJ2-7
TGTGCCAGCACCCGGGACAGCTCCTACGAGCAGTACTTC CASTRDSSYEQYF NA TRBV28 TRBD1 TRBJ2-7
TGTGCCAGCAGTGCGCGGACAGTAGGATGGACTGAAGCTTTCTTT CASSARTVGWTEAFF NA TRBV27 NA TRBJ1-1
TGTGCCAGCAGCCGCAGGGTCTTGAACACTGAAGCTTTCTTT CASSRRVLNTEAFF NA TRBV4-2 NA TRBJ1-1
TGTGCCAGCAGCCCAAAACTAGGGGCGACTAGCGGGGTTAAGGATACGCAGTATTTT CASSPKLGATSGVKDTQYF NA TRBV9 TRBD2 TRBJ2-3
TGTGCCAGCAGTGAGCCTCCAGGTCCAACTAATGAAAAACTGTTTTTT CASSEPPGPTNEKLFF NA TRBV6-1 NA TRBJ1-4
TGTGCCAGCAGCTTAGGACTAGCGGGAAAAATTACCCACGAGCAGTACTTC CASSLGLAGKITHEQYF NA TRBV11-2 TRBD2 TRBJ2-7
TGTGCCAGCAGTTCCTTCTTAGCGGGAGGTTTGAGTGAGCAGTTCTTC CASSSFLAGGLSEQFF NA TRBV28 TRBD2 TRBJ2-1
TGTGCCAGCAGCCCCCCGCGGGAGCGGGGGTACCAAGAGACCCAGTACTTC CASSPPRERGYQETQYF NA TRBV11-2 TRBD2 TRBJ2-5
TGTGCCACCAGCAGAGTACAGGGGGGCCACGAGCAGTACTTC CATSRVQGGHEQYF once TRBV15 TRBD1 TRBJ2-7
TGCAGCGGTACAGGGGGCGCAGGTCAGCCCCAGCATTTT CSGTGGAGQPQHF NA TRBV29-1 TRBD1 TRBJ1-5
TGTGCCAGCAAGCAGGGGGCCAACACTGAAGCTTTCTTT CASKQGANTEAFF NA TRBV6-5 TRBD1 TRBJ1-1
TGTGCCAGCAGTTACTCGCCCGGGACACCTAATTATGGCTACACCTTC CASSYSPGTPNYGYTF NA TRBV6-6 NA TRBJ1-2
TGTGCCATTCCGGACAGGGGGCACAATGAGCAGTTCTTC CAIPDRGHNEQFF NA TRBV6-1 TRBD1 TRBJ2-1
TGTGCCAGCAGTTTTCCGCACAGCCGGAACACTGAAGCTTTCTTT CASSFPHSRNTEAFF few TRBV28 NA TRBJ1-1
TGCGCCAGCAGCCAAGCATCCCGCGACTACGAGCAGTACTTC CASSQASRDYEQYF NA TRBV4-3 NA TRBJ2-7
TGTGCCAGCAGTTTGCACGGGAACTCCTACGAGCAGTACTTC CASSLHGNSYEQYF NA TRBV27 NA TRBJ2-7
TGTGCCGTTCGACAGGGCATCGATGGCTACACCTTC CAVRQGIDGYTF NA TRBV10-3 TRBD1 TRBJ1-2
TGTGCCAGCACATGGACAGACGCCACCGGGGAGCTGTTTTTT CASTWTDATGELFF NA TRBV27 NA TRBJ2-2
TGTGCCAGCAGCTTAGCCACCGGGACAGGGGGTACTGATACGCAGTATTTT CASSLATGTGGTDTQYF few TRBV11-3 TRBD1 TRBJ2-3
TGTGCCAGCAGCCAAGATAACAGTCAGGGGCACCACGAGCAGTACTTC CASSQDNSQGHHEQYF once TRBV4-2 NA TRBJ2-7
TGTGCCAGTACCACCAAACACTCCGGGACAGGGGGTTTCGATCAGCCCCAGCATTTT CASTTKHSGTGGFDQPQHF few TRBV19 TRBD1 TRBJ1-5
TGTGCCAGTAGCCCTCGCCAGGGAGGTCCCCCAGATACGCAGTATTTT CASSPRQGGPPDTQYF NA TRBV19 NA TRBJ2-3
TGCGCCAGCAGCTTGGCCGGGACAGGGCGAGATACGCAGTATTTT CASSLAGTGRDTQYF once TRBV5-1 TRBD1 TRBJ2-3
TGTGCCAGCAGCCTGGGCTCTGTCCGGGGACTCTATGGCTACACCTTC CASSLGSVRGLYGYTF NA TRBV7-2 NA TRBJ1-2
TGCGCCAGCAGCTTGCAGGGGGTGGCAAACGAGCAGTACTTC CASSLQGVANEQYF once TRBV5-1 TRBD1 TRBJ2-7
TGCGCCAGCAGCTTGGCTCTTGGAGACCTACAAGAGACCCAGTACTTC CASSLALGDLQETQYF NA TRBV5-1 NA TRBJ2-5
TGTGCCAGCGGTGGGCACCGGGACAGGGGGCCCGACAGGGAGACCCAGTACTTC CASGGHRDRGPDRETQYF once TRBV9 TRBD1 TRBJ2-5
TGCAGCCAGACAGGGGATGAGACCCAGTACTTC CSQTGDETQYF NA TRBV29-1 TRBD1 TRBJ2-5
TGTGCCAGTAGTACACATGACAGGGTCCCAAATCAGCCCCAGCATTTT CASSTHDRVPNQPQHF NA TRBV19 TRBD1 TRBJ1-5
TGTGCCAGCTCGAGGTTTTCCTATAATTCACCCCTCCACTTT CASSRFSYNSPLHF NA TRBV6-6 NA TRBJ1-6
TGTGCCACCAGTCAACTCATGGGAGCTAATGAAAAACTGTTTTTT CATSQLMGANEKLFF NA TRBV27 NA TRBJ1-4
TGTGCCAGCAGCCAAGTAGTTAAATGCGACAACGTATTGGAGCTGTTTTTT CASSQVVKCDNVLELFF NA TRBV4-2 NA TRBJ2-2
TGTGCCAGTAGTGCGCGGGACAGGGGATTTGTCAGATGTGGCTACACCTTC CASSARDRGFVRCGYTF NA TRBV19 TRBD1 TRBJ1-2
TGTGCCAGCAGCCGACGGGGACTAGCGGAGAGCACAGATACGCAGTATTTT CASSRRGLAESTDTQYF NA TRBV2 TRBD2 TRBJ2-3
TGTGCCAGCAGAAAACCGGGACTAAAGCCCACAGATACGCAGTATTTT CASRKPGLKPTDTQYF NA TRBV27 TRBD2 TRBJ2-3
TGTGCCAGCAGACCCGTCCCTAAATCCTCCTACGAGCAGTACTTC CASRPVPKSSYEQYF NA TRBV28 NA TRBJ2-7
TGTGCCAGCAGCAAAGGGGGGACAGGGGGCGCCGGGTACGAGCAGTACTTC CASSKGGTGGAGYEQYF NA TRBV21-1 NA TRBJ2-7
TGTGCCAGCCGCGAACAGGGACCCAATCAGCCCCAGCATTTT CASREQGPNQPQHF NA TRBV18 NA TRBJ1-5
TGTGCCAGCAGTTACGCTGGACTGAACTATGGCTACACCTTC CASSYAGLNYGYTF NA TRBV6-5 NA TRBJ1-2
TGCAGTGCTCCAAAAGAAGCTTTCTTT CSAPKEAFF NA TRBV20-1 NA TRBJ1-1
TGTGCCAGCAGTTACTCGGGCGGGAGGAACACCGGGGAGCTGTTTTTT CASSYSGGRNTGELFF NA TRBV6-6 TRBD2 TRBJ2-2
TGTGCCAGCTGGAGGGCTCGTAACACTGAAGCTTTCTTT CASWRARNTEAFF NA TRBV28 NA TRBJ1-1
TGTGCCAGCAGTTCGACTAGCGGGGGGGTGTTCAATGAGCAGTTCTTC CASSSTSGGVFNEQFF NA TRBV6-5 TRBD2 TRBJ2-1
TGCGCCAGCAGCTTGGCTGACAGGGGTCATTCACCCCTCCACTTT CASSLADRGHSPLHF NA TRBV5-1 TRBD1 TRBJ1-6
TGTGCCAGCAGCCCCCGTTGTGGTACTAGCGGGGAGTACCAAGAGACCCAGTACTTC CASSPRCGTSGEYQETQYF NA TRBV7-9 TRBD2 TRBJ2-5
TGTGCCAGCAGTGGCCGGGACAGGGGTGAGCAGTTCTTC CASSGRDRGEQFF NA TRBV6-1 TRBD1 TRBJ2-1
TGCGCCAGCAGCCAAGTCGGGGGTGCCCCCTACGAGCAGTACTTC CASSQVGGAPYEQYF NA TRBV4-3 NA TRBJ2-7